One sample yielded the 22 T cell receptor beta chains listed below, sequenced in a study of blood T cell repertoires in COVID-19. The repertoire was sequenced with immunoSEQ multiplex PCR; TCRdb's copy has only in-frame clones and lacks some. Among roughly 130,000 clones listed, roughly 83% were seen once. Sequencing input: peripheral blood. The origin of the receptors is a woman aged 45-65 years with acute or convalescent COVID-19.

The chain combines TRBV19 with TRBJ2-3, with 12 positions matching TRBD2. CDR1 and CDR2 (germline): LNHDA, SQIVND (reference sequence). The J segment lost 1 base and the V segment lost 7 bases, leaving 12 bases of the junction unmatched. The length of the CDR3 is 18 residues. This CDR3 is CASTKLAGGPPGTDTQYF. Here the CDR3 DNA reads TGTGCCAGTACCAAACTAGCGGGGGGCCCACCGGGCACAGATACGCAGTATTTT. The whole variable domain, remainder taken from reference TRBV19 and TRBJ2-3, is DGGITQSPKYLFRKEGQNVTLSCEQNLNHDAMYWYRQDPGQGLRLIYYSQIVNDFQKGDIAEGYSVSREKKESFPLTVTSAQKNPTAFYLCASTKLAGGPPGTDTQYFGPGTRLTVL.

The chain carries TRBV28 and TRBJ1-2, with D perhaps matching TRBD1 (6 bases). The CDR3 covers 17 residues. CDR1 and CDR2 (germline): MDHEN, SYDVKM. V lost 2 bases and J 6 bases, leaving 22 bases between the germline ends. This chain's CDR3 is CASSLGNSEQGKDGYTF. CDR3 coding DNA: TGTGCCAGCAGTTTAGGTAACTCGGAACAGGGTAAAGATGGCTACACCTTC.

This chain joins TRBV10-3 and TRBJ2-1, with 12 bases matching TRBD1. Germline-derived CDR1 and CDR2 are ENHRY and SYGVKD. The CDR3 runs 16 residues. With V trimmed by 10 bases and J by 5 bases, 12 bases remained unmatched. The CDR3 sequence is CATLRGDRGHDNEQFF. CDR3 DNA: TGTGCCACTCTGAGGGGGGACAGGGGGCACGACAATGAGCAGTTCTTC.

The J gene is TRBJ2-1, the V gene TRBV6-5, with 14 nucleotides matching TRBD2. This CDR3 is built from 15 residues. The V gene end was trimmed by 7 bases and the J gene end by 7 bases; junction bases not matched to a gene: 6. Germline CDR1 and CDR2: MNHEY and SVGAGI. In DNA form, the CDR3 reads TGTGCCAGCACTACCGGGACTAGCGGGGGTAATGAGCAGTTCTTC. Residues: CASTTGTSGGNEQFF.

This chain uses TRBV5-1 with TRBJ1-1; TRBD1 matches 7 bases. In germline, CDR1 is SGHRS, CDR2 YFSETQ. J was trimmed by 1 base and V by 4 bases; bases with no gene match: 4. The CDR3 spans 14 residues. The CDR3 sequence is CASSHGQANTEAFF. CDR3 nucleotides: TGCGCCAGCAGCCACGGACAGGCGAACACTGAAGCTTTCTTT.

The rearrangement uses TRBV19 and TRBJ1-2; TRBD1 might be the D (5 bases). This CDR3 is built from 13 residues. Trimming removed 3 bases at V and 7 bases at J, with 12 bases between. Looked up from germline, CDR1 is LNHDA and CDR2 is SQIVND (reference sequence). CDR3 DNA sequence: TGTGCCAGTAGTATCAGGGATTCAGGTGGCTACACCTTC. It codes for CASSIRDSGGYTF.

V and J are TRBV10-3 and TRBJ2-3; 11 nucleotides agree with TRBD2. Germline V CDR1 and CDR2: ENHRY, SYGVKD. This CDR3 contains 15 residues. V lost 2 bases, J lost 4 bases, and 2 bases stayed unmatched. CDR3 in DNA: TGTGCCATCAGTGAGAATAGCGGGGGGGCAGATACGCAGTATTTT. Its protein product is CAISENSGGADTQYF.

The V call is TRBV5-6, the J call TRBJ1-1; weak D call: TRBD1 (6 bases). Germline V gene sequence: CDR1 SGHDT, CDR2 YYEEEE. The CDR3 spans 17 residues. The V gene lost 2 bases and the J gene lost 1 base, with 18 bases spanning the gap. The CDR3 reads CASSFLGPGGRNTEAFF. Here the CDR3 DNA reads TGTGCCAGCAGCTTCTTAGGTCCGGGGGGCCGGAACACTGAAGCTTTCTTT. The full variable domain, completed using reference TRBV5-6 and TRBJ1-1, is DAGVTQSPTHLIKTRGQQVTLRCSPKSGHDTVSWYQQALGQGPQFIFQYYEEEERQRGNFPDRFSGHQFPNYSSELNVNALLLGDSALYLCASSFLGPGGRNTEAFFGQGTRLTVV.

This clone was counted between two and nine times. The chain employs TRBV5-1 and TRBJ1-4, with 7 bases lining up with TRBD1. Looked up from germline, CDR1 is SGHRS and CDR2 is YFSETQ. This CDR3 comprises 14 residues. The V and J ends lost 3 bases and 4 bases, in that order; junction bases with no gene match: 3. This chain's CDR3 is CASSYGTDNEKLFF. The CDR3 region has the DNA TGCGCCAGCAGCTACGGGACAGATAATGAAAAACTGTTTTTT.

The sample holds a few counts of this clone. This rearrangement joins TRBV5-1 to TRBJ1-1; weak D call: TRBD1 (5 bases). The CDR3 contains 16 residues. Germline V CDR1 and CDR2: SGHRS, YFSETQ. The V end was cut by 2 bases, the J end by 0 bases, with 14 bases between. CDR3 protein: CASSFGGGRMNTEAFF. The CDR3 region has the DNA TGCGCCAGCAGCTTCGGGGGAGGCCGCATGAACACTGAAGCTTTCTTT.

The chain is built from TRBV18 and TRBJ1-3; D gene uncertain. With 3 bases removed from V and 0 bases from J, the gap between germline ends came to 12 bases. The CDR3 spans 16 residues. Germline CDR1 and CDR2: KGHSH and LQKENI. The CDR3: CASSPSTPHSGNTIYF. The CDR3 region has the DNA TGTGCCAGCTCACCTTCAACTCCTCACTCTGGAAACACCATATATTTT. The variable domain in full, completed from reference TRBV18 and TRBJ1-3, reads NAGVMQNPRHLVRRRGQEARLRCSPMKGHSHVYWYRQLPEEGLKFMVYLQKENIIDESGMPKERFSAEFPKEGPSILRIQQVVRGDSAAYFCASSPSTPHSGNTIYFGEGSWLTVV.

This clone was counted a few times. The chain couples TRBV3-1 (or the pseudogene TRBV3-2) to TRBJ2-3; tentative D call: TRBD2 (5 bases). V was clipped by 4 bases and J by 0 bases, with 8 bases between them. The CDR3 consists of 14 residues. The germline V gene encodes CDR1 LGHDT and CDR2 YNNKEL (reference sequence). In nucleotides, the CDR3 is TGTGCCAGCAGCCTCTGGACTAGCACAGATACGCAGTATTTT. It translates to CASSLWTSTDTQYF.

The chain carries TRBV30 and TRBJ2-5; 8 nucleotides match TRBD1. V shed 0 bases and J 5 bases; nucleotides not matched to a gene: 5. From germline, CDR1 is GTSNPN and CDR2 SVGIG (reference sequence). This CDR3 has 14 amino acids. The CDR3 loop is CAWSVAGGGETQYF. The CDR3 DNA sequence: TGTGCCTGGAGTGTAGCAGGGGGCGGGGAGACCCAGTACTTC.

This chain joins TRBV27 and TRBJ2-3; D is possibly TRBD2 (6 bases). Germline V gene data show CDR1 as MNHEY and CDR2 as SMNVEV (reference sequence). V lost 6 bases and J 0 bases, leaving 13 bases between the germline ends. The CDR3 has 15 amino acids. CDR3 nucleotides: TGTGCCAGCAGACGCGGGACCGTAAGCACAGATACGCAGTATTTT. Translating gives CASRRGTVSTDTQYF.

The chain uses TRBV7-3 and TRBJ2-4, with 8 nucleotides matching TRBD1. CDR3 length: 13 residues. CDR1 is SGHTA, CDR2 FQGTGA, per germline. V dropped 5 bases and J dropped 14; count of bases not matched to a gene: 11. The CDR3 protein is CASSPWTGSMKYF. The CDR3 nucleotides read TGTGCCAGCAGCCCCTGGACAGGGTCGATGAAGTACTTC.

This clone came up a few times. The chain recombines TRBV24-1 with TRBJ2-5; D may be TRBD2 (5 bases). V shed 0 bases and J shed 10 bases, with 17 bases lying between them. The CDR3 spans 15 residues. Germline CDR1 is KGHDR and CDR2 is SFDVKD. In nucleotides, the CDR3 is TGTGCCACCAGTGATTTGGGGTCCGGTCGGGATGTCCAGTACTTC. Protein product: CATSDLGSGRDVQYF.

The V gene is TRBV30, the J gene TRBJ2-2; TRBD1 matches 7 bases. The length of the CDR3 is 13 residues. CDR1 is GTSNPN, CDR2 SVGIG, per germline (reference sequence). With V trimmed by 1 base and J by 7 bases, 3 bases remained unmatched. The CDR3 nucleotides read TGTGCCTGGAGTGGACAGGGCGGCGGGGAGCTGTTTTTT. Protein: CAWSGQGGGELFF. Complete variable domain (other parts from reference TRBV30 and TRBJ2-2): SQTIHQWPATLVQPVGSPLSLECTVEGTSNPNLYWYRQAAGRGLQLLFYSVGIGQISSEVPQNLSASRPQDRQFILSSKKLLLSDSGFYLCAWSGQGGGELFFGEGSRLTVL.

This chain joins TRBV18 and TRBJ2-4; tentative D call: TRBD1 (5 bases). CDR1 KGHSH and CDR2 LQKENI come from the germline V gene. Trimming removed 3 bases from V and 0 bases from J, with 6 bases in between. There are 14 residues in the CDR3. The CDR3, as DNA: TGTGCCAGCTCACCCCAGGGAGCCAAAAACATTCAGTACTTC. It translates to CASSPQGAKNIQYF.

The chain has TRBV6-2 or TRBV6-3 and TRBJ1-1; 11 positions agree with TRBD1. V was clipped by 6 bases and J by 6 bases; unmatched bases: 15. The CDR3 runs to 17 residues. CDR1 is MNHEY, CDR2 SVGEGT, per germline. The CDR3 nucleotides read TGTGCCAGCAGCCGACCCCGGACAGGGGGCAGTAGGGCTGAAGCTTTCTTT. It is translated as CASSRPRTGGSRAEAFF.

The J gene is TRBJ2-7, the V gene TRBV6-5; 7 nucleotides agree with TRBD1. Germline V gives CDR1 MNHEY, CDR2 SVGAGI. The CDR3 has 15 residues. V trimming: 11 bases; J trimming: 3 bases; junction bases outside the gene matches: 16. CDR3 in amino acids: CAPKGNRGILYEQYF. CDR3 DNA: TGTGCCCCCAAGGGAAACAGGGGAATTCTCTACGAGCAGTACTTC.

V is TRBV6-5 and J is TRBJ2-1; D is possibly TRBD2 (5 bases). The V and J ends lost 10 bases and 3 bases respectively, with 13 bases between them. The length of the CDR3 is 13 residues. CDR1 and CDR2 from the germline V gene are MNHEY and SVGAGI. In nucleotides, the CDR3 is TGTGCCACCGGGGAGAGGATCTACAATGAGCAGTTCTTC. Translation gives CATGERIYNEQFF.

This clone was observed a few times. The chain has TRBV30 and TRBJ2-6; 9 bases map to TRBD1. V shed 3 bases, J shed 2 bases, and the junction held 8 bases outside the gene matches. Per germline, CDR1 GTSNPN and CDR2 SVGIG (reference sequence). CDR3 length: 17 residues. The CDR3 DNA reads as TGTGCCTGGAGGCCGACAGGGGGGAAAACTGGGGCCAACGTCCTGACTTTC. Protein: CAWRPTGGKTGANVLTF.